What follows are 2 T cell receptor beta chains derived from one specimen sequenced in a study of blood T cells in healthy people across ages. A second PCR of about 7 to 12 cycles used a sample-barcoded 5' primer and a J-beta primer mix. MiXCR, applied by TCRdb to the 5' RACE reads, yields one record per CDR3 protein. The repertoire holds under 2,000,000 distinct CDR3 sequences, with around 48% as singletons. The sample taken for sequencing was blood. These receptors were obtained from a woman in her 40s in good health.

The V and J genes are TRBV11-2 and TRBJ2-1, with 9 bases matching TRBD2. Per the germline V gene, CDR1 is SGHAT and CDR2 is FQNNGV. V lost 4 bases and J lost 9; bases outside the gene matches: 7. This CDR3 is built from 14 residues. The DNA of the CDR3 is TGTGCCAGCAGCTCAGCGGGGGGAATGGGTGAGCAGTTCTTC. Translated, it gives CASSSAGGMGEQFF.

At least ten counts were recorded for this clonotype. A clone one base away is much larger, so this may be a read error. The V and J genes are TRBV7-9 and TRBJ2-7; TRBD1 agrees at 9 bases. J gave up 5 bases and V 5 bases, and 7 bases lay outside the gene matches. Germline-derived CDR1 and CDR2 are SEHNR and FQNEAQ (reference sequence). CDR3 length equals 14 residues. CDR3 sequence: CASSGGTGLDEQYF. DNA of the CDR3: TGTGCCAGCAGCGGGGGGACAGGGCTTGACGAGCAGTACTTC. The whole variable domain, remainder taken from reference TRBV7-9 and TRBJ2-7, is DTGVSQNPRHKITKRGQNVTFRCDPISEHNRLYWYRQTLGQGPEFLTYFQNEAQLEKSRLLSDRFSAERPKGSFSTLEIQRTEQGDSAMYLCASSGGTGLDEQYFGPGTRLTVT.